Shown below are 12 T cell receptor beta chains from a single sample sequenced in a study of CD8 T cells in Susac syndrome. Reverse transcription of roughly 0.5 to 1 ug RNA was carried out with random hexamers. TCRdb re-called the immunoSEQ multiplex PCR reads through MiXCR, storing one row per CDR3 protein. This sample has about 130,000 distinct CDR3 sequences, with approximately 94% found just once. Sequenced input: CD4+ T cells from PBMCs. These receptor sequences come from a human donor with multiple sclerosis.

V usage is TRBV12-3 or TRBV12-4 and J usage is TRBJ2-7; possible D gene TRBD1, 5 bases. V was shortened by 3 bases and J by 1 base, with 7 bases between the two germline ends. CDR3 length equals 13 residues. The CDR3 here is CASSFRVSYEQYF. CDR3 DNA: TGTGCCAGCAGTTTCAGGGTTTCCTACGAGCAGTACTTC.

The chain recombines TRBV14 with TRBJ2-5; tentatively, D is TRBD2 (6 bases). The CDR3 extends over 14 amino acids. Trimming stripped 6 bases from V and 3 bases from J, with 14 bases between. Germline CDR1 is SGHDN and CDR2 is FVKESK. DNA for the CDR3: TGTGCCAGCAGTCCACTAGCATTGAAAGAGACCCAGTACTTC. It translates to CASSPLALKETQYF.

The CDR3 is CASSSGTGTGELFF. The CDR3 region has the DNA TGCGCCAGCAGTTCCGGGACAGGGACCGGGGAGCTGTTTTTT. The chain joins TRBV10-1 to TRBJ2-2, with TRBD1 matching 9 bases. V was pared by 5 bases and J by 5 bases, with 3 bases of the junction left unmatched. This CDR3 contains 14 residues. Germline assignment: CDR1 WNHNN and CDR2 SYGVQD (reference sequence).

This clonotype was picked up one time. The rearrangement links TRBV3-1 to TRBJ2-5; D is uncertain. Germline V gene lookup returns CDR1 LGHDT and CDR2 YNNKEL (reference sequence). Trimming left V 3 bases short and J 4 bases short, with 12 bases between. This CDR3 contains 14 residues. The CDR3 sequence: CASSQGPTGETQYF. CDR3 coding DNA: TGTGCCAGCAGCCAGGGCCCGACGGGAGAGACCCAGTACTTC.

The CDR3 coding sequence is TGTGCCAGCAGCGCGGGCCCTCCGTCCTACGAGCAGTACTTC. Its protein product is CASSAGPPSYEQYF. J is TRBJ2-7 and V is TRBV2, with D possibly matching TRBD2 (5 bases). CDR3 size: 14 residues. The germline gives CDR1 SNHLY, CDR2 FYNNEI. Trimming stripped 6 bases from V and 1 base from J, with 13 bases between.

This clonotype was detected only a few times. The V and J genes are TRBV12-3 or TRBV12-4 and TRBJ2-1; D is unclear. The CDR3 covers 11 residues. Trimming pared 6 bases from V and 5 bases from J, leaving 5 bases between. DNA of the CDR3: TGTGCCAGCAGGGCCCACAATGAGCAGTTCTTC. It specifies CASRAHNEQFF.

The chain links TRBV6-5 to TRBJ1-5; possible D gene TRBD1, 5 bases. Germline CDR1 and CDR2: MNHEY and SVGAGI. Trimming removed 6 bases from V and 7 bases from J, with 16 bases in between. The CDR3 has 14 residues. The CDR3 DNA reads TGTGCCAGCAGAGTTACCACGGGGACCCAGCCCCAGCATTTT. Translated, it gives CASRVTTGTQPQHF.

The chain uses TRBV2 and TRBJ2-5; a possible D gene is TRBD1 (5 bases). CDR1 is SNHLY, CDR2 FYNNEI, per germline. The CDR3 sequence is 13 residues long. Deletions cut 11 bases from V and 2 bases from J, with 15 bases between. The CDR3 nucleotides are TGTGCCTCATCAGGGAACCCGCAAGAGACCCAGTACTTC. It is translated as CASSGNPQETQYF.

The chain carries TRBV5-4 and TRBJ1-2; D is undetermined. This CDR3 has 13 amino acids. CDR1 and CDR2 from the germline V gene are SGHNT and YYREEE (reference sequence). The V end was cut by 2 bases, the J end by 10 bases, with 15 bases between. CDR3 in amino acids: CASSFGESRAYTF. The DNA of the CDR3 is TGTGCCAGCAGCTTCGGAGAATCCCGGGCCTACACCTTC. Complete variable domain (other parts from reference TRBV5-4 and TRBJ1-2): ETGVTQSPTHLIKTRGQQVTLRCSSQSGHNTVSWYQQALGQGPQFIFQYYREEENGRGNFPPRFSGLQFPNYSSELNVNALELDDSALYLCASSFGESRAYTFGSGTRLTVV.

The chain has TRBV30 and TRBJ1-1, with D uncertain. CDR3 length equals 14 residues. The ends were cut back, 0 bases at V and 8 bases at J, with 16 bases in the middle. Germline values: CDR1 GTSNPN, CDR2 SVGIG (reference sequence). CDR3 sequence reads: CAWSVHSPAGEAFF. As DNA, the CDR3 is TGTGCCTGGAGTGTACACAGTCCAGCCGGCGAAGCTTTCTTT.

V is TRBV3-1 and J is TRBJ2-1; 14 bases map to TRBD2. The CDR3 length is 15 residues. V shed 1 base, J shed 12 bases, and the junction held 5 bases outside the gene matches. Germline V gene sequence: CDR1 LGHDT, CDR2 YNNKEL (reference sequence). The CDR3 loop reads CASSQVGTSGGGQFF. CDR3 sequence (DNA): TGTGCCAGCAGCCAAGTTGGGACTAGCGGGGGCGGGCAGTTCTTC.

This chain joins TRBV14 and TRBJ2-5, with D unresolved. V gave up 1 base and J gave up 0 bases, with 9 bases separating them. Per the germline V gene, CDR1 is SGHDN and CDR2 is FVKESK. This CDR3 comprises 15 residues. The CDR3 is CASSQGSLYQETQYF. In nucleotides, the CDR3 is TGTGCCAGCAGCCAAGGGAGCCTGTACCAAGAGACCCAGTACTTC. Based on the CDR3 plus reference TRBV14 and TRBJ2-5, the full variable domain is EAGVTQFPSHSVIEKGQTVTLRCDPISGHDNLYWYRRVMGKEIKFLLHFVKESKQDESGMPNNRFLAERTGGTYSTLKVQPAELEDSGVYFCASSQGSLYQETQYFGPGTRLLVL.